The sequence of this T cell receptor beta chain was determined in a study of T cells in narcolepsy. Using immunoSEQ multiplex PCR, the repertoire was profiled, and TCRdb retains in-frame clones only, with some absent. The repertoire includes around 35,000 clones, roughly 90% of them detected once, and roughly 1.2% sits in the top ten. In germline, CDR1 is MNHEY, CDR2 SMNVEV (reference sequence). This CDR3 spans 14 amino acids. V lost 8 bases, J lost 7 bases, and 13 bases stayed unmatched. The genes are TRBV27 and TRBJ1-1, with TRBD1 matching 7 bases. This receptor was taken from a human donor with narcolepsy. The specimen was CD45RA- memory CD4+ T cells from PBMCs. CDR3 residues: CASLSWGQQSEAFF. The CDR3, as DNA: TGTGCCAGCCTATCCTGGGGACAGCAGAGTGAAGCTTTCTTT.